The sequence of this TCR beta chain was determined in a study of blood T cell repertoires in COVID-19. Overall study: Italy, Spain and the United States were the sources of the convalescent and acute COVID-19 samples.

Trimming took 0 bases from V and 4 from J; bases not matched to a gene: 6. Germline V gene data show CDR1 as SGHTS and CDR2 as YDEGEE. The CDR3 covers 16 residues. Original methodology: The assay estimated nucleated cells by amplifying reference gene primers. Produced via immunoSEQ multiplex PCR; TCRdb's table is partial and in-frame only. That table gives V, J and clone size, and the DNA gave D and trimming. The data contain 97,000 or so clones, over 80% of them singletons. The specimen sequenced was peripheral blood. This sequence joins TRBV5-8 and TRBJ2-5; 10 bases agree with TRBD1. The TCR comes from an elderly man with acute or convalescent COVID-19. The CDR3 region has the DNA TGTGCCAGCAGCTTGGGACAGGGGGCGCGCGGAGAGACCCAGTACTTC. Translation gives CASSLGQGARGETQYF. Drawing the rest from reference TRBV5-8 and TRBJ2-5, the complete variable domain is EAGVTQSPTHLIKTRGQQATLRCSPISGHTSVYWYQQALGLGLQFLLWYDEGEERNRGNFPPRFSGRQFPNYSSELNVNALELEDSALYLCASSLGQGARGETQYFGPGTRLLVL.